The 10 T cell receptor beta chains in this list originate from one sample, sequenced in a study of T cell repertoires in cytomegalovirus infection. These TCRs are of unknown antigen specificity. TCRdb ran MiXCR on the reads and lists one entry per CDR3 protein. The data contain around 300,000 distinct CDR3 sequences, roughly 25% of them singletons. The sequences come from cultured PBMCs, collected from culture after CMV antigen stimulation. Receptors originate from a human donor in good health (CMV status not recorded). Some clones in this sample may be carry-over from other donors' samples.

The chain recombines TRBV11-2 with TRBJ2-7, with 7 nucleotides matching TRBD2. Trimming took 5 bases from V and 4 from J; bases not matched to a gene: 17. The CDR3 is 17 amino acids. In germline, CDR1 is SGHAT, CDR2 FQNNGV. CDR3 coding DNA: TGTGCCAGCAGCCCCCGCCTAAGGCTAGCGGAAAAATACGAGCAGTACTTC. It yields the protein CASSPRLRLAEKYEQYF.

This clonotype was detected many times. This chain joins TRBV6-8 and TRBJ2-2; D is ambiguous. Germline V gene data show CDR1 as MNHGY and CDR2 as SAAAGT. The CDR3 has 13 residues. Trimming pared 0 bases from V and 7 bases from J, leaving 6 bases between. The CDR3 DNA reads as TGTGCCAGCAGTTACTCAGGAAACGGGGAGCTGTTTTTT. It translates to CASSYSGNGELFF.

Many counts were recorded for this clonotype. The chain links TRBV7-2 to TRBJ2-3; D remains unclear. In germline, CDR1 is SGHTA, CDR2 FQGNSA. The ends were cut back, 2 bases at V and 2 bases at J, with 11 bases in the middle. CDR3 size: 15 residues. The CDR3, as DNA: TGTGCCAGCAGCTTACCTTACCCCTACACAGATACGCAGTATTTT. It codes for CASSLPYPYTDTQYF.

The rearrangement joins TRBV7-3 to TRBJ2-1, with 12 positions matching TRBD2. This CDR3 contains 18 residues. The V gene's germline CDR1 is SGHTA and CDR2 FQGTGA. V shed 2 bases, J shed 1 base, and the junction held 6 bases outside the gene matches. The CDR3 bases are TGTGCCAGCAGCTTAGGGAGAGGACTAGCGGGATCCTACAATGAGCAGTTCTTC. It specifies CASSLGRGLAGSYNEQFF.

This CDR3 is CSAQTSSAEQFF. The CDR3 coding sequence is TGCAGCGCTCAAACCTCATCGGCTGAGCAGTTCTTC. This chain joins TRBV29-1 and TRBJ2-1; D is undetermined. Germline V CDR1 and CDR2: SQVTM, ANQGSEA. Between the trimmed V and J ends, which lost 7 bases and 9 bases, there was a span of 16 bases. This CDR3 is built from 12 residues.

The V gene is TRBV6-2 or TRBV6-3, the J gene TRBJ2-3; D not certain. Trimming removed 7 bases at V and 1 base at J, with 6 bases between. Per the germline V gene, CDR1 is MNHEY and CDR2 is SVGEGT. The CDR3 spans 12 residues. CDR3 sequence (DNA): TGTGCCAGCAACCTACGCACAGATACGCAGTATTTT. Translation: CASNLRTDTQYF.

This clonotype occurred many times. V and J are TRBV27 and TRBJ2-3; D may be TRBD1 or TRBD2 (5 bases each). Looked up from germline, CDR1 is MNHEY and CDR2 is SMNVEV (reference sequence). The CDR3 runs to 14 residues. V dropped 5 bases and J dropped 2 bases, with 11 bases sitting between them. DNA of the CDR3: TGTGCCAGCAGTCCGGGACCTAACACAGATACGCAGTATTTT. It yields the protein CASSPGPNTDTQYF.

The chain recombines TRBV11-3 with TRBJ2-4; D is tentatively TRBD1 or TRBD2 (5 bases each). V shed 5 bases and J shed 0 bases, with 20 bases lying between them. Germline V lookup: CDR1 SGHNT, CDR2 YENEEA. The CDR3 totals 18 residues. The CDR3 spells CASSPGLTEIIAKNIQYF. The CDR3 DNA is TGTGCCAGCAGCCCGGGATTGACAGAAATTATAGCCAAAAACATTCAGTACTTC. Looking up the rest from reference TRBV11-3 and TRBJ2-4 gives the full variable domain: EAGVVQSPRYKIIEKKQPVAFWCNPISGHNTLYWYLQNLGQGPELLIRYENEEAVDDSQLPKDRFSAERLKGVDSTLKIQPAELGDSAVYLCASSPGLTEIIAKNIQYFGAGTRLSVL.

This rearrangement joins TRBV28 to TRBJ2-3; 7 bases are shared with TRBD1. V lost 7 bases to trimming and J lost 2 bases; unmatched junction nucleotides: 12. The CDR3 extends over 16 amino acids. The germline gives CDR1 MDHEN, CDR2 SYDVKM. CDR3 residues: CASTREGAANTDTQYF. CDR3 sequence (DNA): TGTGCCAGCACCCGCGAGGGGGCTGCCAACACAGATACGCAGTATTTT.

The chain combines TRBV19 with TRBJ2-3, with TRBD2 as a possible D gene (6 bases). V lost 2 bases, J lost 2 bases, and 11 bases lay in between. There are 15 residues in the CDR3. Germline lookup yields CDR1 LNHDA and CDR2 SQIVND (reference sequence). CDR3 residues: CASSIREKITDTQYF. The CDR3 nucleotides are TGTGCCAGTAGTATACGGGAGAAAATCACAGATACGCAGTATTTT.